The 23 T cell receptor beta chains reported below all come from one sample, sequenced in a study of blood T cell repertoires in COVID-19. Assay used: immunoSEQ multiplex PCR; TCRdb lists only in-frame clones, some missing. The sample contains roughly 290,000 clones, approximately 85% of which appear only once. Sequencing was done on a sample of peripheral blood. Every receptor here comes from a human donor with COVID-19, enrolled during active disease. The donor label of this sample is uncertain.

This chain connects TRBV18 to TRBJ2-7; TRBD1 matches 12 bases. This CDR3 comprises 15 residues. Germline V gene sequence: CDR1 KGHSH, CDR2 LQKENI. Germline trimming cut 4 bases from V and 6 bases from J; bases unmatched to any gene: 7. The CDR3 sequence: CASSQPGQGASEQYF. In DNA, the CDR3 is TGTGCCAGCTCACAACCGGGACAGGGGGCAAGCGAGCAGTACTTC.

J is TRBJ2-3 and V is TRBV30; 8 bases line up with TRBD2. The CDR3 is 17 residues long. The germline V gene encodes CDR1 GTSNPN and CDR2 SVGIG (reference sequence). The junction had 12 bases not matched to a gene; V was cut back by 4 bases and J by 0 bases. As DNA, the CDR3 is TGTGCCTGGACCCCGGGGGCTAGCGGGCCTAGCACAGATACGCAGTATTTT. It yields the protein CAWTPGASGPSTDTQYF. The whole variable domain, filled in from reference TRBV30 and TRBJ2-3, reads SQTIHQWPATLVQPVGSPLSLECTVEGTSNPNLYWYRQAAGRGLQLLFYSVGIGQISSEVPQNLSASRPQDRQFILSSKKLLLSDSGFYLCAWTPGASGPSTDTQYFGPGTRLTVL.

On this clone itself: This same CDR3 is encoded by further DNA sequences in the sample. This CDR3 reads CASRGDSYGYTF. The CDR3 coding sequence is TGTGCCAGTCGAGGGGACTCCTATGGCTACACCTTC. The genes are TRBV28 and TRBJ1-2, with D perhaps matching TRBD1 (5 bases). The V end was cut by 9 bases, the J end by 4 bases, with 12 bases between. The CDR3 sequence is 12 residues long. Germline-derived CDR1 and CDR2 are MDHEN and SYDVKM.

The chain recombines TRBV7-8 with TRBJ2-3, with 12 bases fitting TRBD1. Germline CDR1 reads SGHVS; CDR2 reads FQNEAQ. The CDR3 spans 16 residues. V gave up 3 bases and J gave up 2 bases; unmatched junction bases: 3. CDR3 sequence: CASSLGQGAPTDTQYF. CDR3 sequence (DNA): TGTGCCAGCAGCTTGGGACAGGGGGCCCCCACAGATACGCAGTATTTT.

The CDR3 loop is CASSARLARETQYF. Written as DNA, the CDR3 is TGTGCCAGCAGTGCTCGACTAGCGAGGGAGACCCAGTACTTC. The chain links TRBV2 to TRBJ2-5; 8 nucleotides line up with TRBD2. V trimming: 4 bases; J trimming: 5 bases; junction bases outside the gene matches: 6. Germline CDR1 is SNHLY and CDR2 is FYNNEI. This CDR3 has 14 residues. Together with reference TRBV2 and TRBJ2-5, the CDR3 gives the full variable domain: EPEVTQTPSHQVTQMGQEVILRCVPISNHLYFYWYRQILGQKVEFLVSFYNNEISEKSEIFDDQFSVERPDGSNFTLKIRSTKLEDSAMYFCASSARLARETQYFGPGTRLLVL.

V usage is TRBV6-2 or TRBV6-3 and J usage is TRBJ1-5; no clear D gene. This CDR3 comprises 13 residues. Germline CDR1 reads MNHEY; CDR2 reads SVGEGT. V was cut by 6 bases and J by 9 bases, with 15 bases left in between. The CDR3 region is CASSSRASSPQHF. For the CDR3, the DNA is TGTGCCAGCAGCTCGCGGGCCTCCTCGCCCCAGCATTTT.

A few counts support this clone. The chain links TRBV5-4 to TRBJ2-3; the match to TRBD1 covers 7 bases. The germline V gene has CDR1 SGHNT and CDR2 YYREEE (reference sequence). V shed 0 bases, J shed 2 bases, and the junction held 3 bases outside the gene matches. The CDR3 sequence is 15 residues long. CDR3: CASSLDRGYTDTQYF. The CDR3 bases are TGTGCCAGCAGCTTGGACAGGGGATACACAGATACGCAGTATTTT.

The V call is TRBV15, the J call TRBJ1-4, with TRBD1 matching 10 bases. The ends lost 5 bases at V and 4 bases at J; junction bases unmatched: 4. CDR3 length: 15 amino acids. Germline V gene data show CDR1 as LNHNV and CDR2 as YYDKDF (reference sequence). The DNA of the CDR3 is TGTGCCACCAGCCGGGACAGGGGAGATAATGAAAAACTGTTTTTT. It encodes CATSRDRGDNEKLFF.

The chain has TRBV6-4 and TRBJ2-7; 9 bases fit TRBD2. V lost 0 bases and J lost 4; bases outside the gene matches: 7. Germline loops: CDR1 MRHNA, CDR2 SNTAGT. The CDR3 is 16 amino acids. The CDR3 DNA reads TGTGCCAGCAGTGACTCGCGGCTAGCGGGACGGTACGAGCAGTACTTC. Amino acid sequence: CASSDSRLAGRYEQYF.

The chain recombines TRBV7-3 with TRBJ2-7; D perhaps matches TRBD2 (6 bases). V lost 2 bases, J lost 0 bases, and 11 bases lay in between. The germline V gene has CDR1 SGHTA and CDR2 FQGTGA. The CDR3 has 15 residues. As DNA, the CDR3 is TGTGCCAGCAGCTTAGGCGGGGCTAGCTCCTACGAGCAGTACTTC. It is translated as CASSLGGASSYEQYF.

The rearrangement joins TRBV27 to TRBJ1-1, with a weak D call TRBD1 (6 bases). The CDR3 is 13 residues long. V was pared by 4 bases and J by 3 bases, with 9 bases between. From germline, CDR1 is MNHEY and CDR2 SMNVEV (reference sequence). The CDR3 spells CASSSQGDTEAFF. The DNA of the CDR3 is TGTGCCAGCAGTTCACAGGGTGACACTGAAGCTTTCTTT.

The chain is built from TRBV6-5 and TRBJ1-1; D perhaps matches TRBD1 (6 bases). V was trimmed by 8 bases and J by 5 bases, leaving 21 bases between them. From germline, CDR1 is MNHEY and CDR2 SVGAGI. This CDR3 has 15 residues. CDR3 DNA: TGTGCCAGCCGAATAGGGGGTGCGGGCGGGACTGAAGCTTTCTTT. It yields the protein CASRIGGAGGTEAFF.

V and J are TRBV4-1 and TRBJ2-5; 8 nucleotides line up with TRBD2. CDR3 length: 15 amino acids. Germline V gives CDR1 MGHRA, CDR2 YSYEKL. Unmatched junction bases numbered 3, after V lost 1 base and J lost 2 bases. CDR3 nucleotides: TGCGCCAGCAGCCAAGTTTTAGCGGGGCAAGAGACCCAGTACTTC. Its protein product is CASSQVLAGQETQYF.

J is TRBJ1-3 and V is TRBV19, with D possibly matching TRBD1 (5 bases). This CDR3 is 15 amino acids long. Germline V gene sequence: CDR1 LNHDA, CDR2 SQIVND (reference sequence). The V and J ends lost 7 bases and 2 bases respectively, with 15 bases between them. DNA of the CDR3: TGTGCCAGTAACCACCTCGGAGGGGCTGGAAACACCATATATTTT. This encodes CASNHLGGAGNTIYF.

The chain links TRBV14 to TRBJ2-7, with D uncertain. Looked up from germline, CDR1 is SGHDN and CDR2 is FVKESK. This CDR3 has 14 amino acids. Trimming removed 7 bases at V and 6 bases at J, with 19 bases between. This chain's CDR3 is CASTLIAFVTEQYF. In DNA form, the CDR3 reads TGTGCCAGCACCCTTATAGCTTTCGTGACCGAGCAGTACTTC. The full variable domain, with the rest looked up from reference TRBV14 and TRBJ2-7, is EAGVTQFPSHSVIEKGQTVTLRCDPISGHDNLYWYRRVMGKEIKFLLHFVKESKQDESGMPNNRFLAERTGGTYSTLKVQPAELEDSGVYFCASTLIAFVTEQYFGPGTRLTVT.

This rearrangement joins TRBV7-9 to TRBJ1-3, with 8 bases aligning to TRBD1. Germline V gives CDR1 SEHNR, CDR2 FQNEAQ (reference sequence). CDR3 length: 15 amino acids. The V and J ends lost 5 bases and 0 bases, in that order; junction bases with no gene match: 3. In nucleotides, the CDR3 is TGTGCCAGCAGCGCCCAGGGGGCCTCTGGAAACACCATATATTTT. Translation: CASSAQGASGNTIYF.

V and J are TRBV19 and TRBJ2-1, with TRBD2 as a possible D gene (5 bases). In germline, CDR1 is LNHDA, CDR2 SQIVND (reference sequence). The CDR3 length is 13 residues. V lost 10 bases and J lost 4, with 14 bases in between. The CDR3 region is CATSPSGYNEQFF. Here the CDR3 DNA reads TGTGCCACCTCCCCCTCGGGATACAATGAGCAGTTCTTC. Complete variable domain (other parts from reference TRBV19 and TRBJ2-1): DGGITQSPKYLFRKEGQNVTLSCEQNLNHDAMYWYRQDPGQGLRLIYYSQIVNDFQKGDIAEGYSVSREKKESFPLTVTSAQKNPTAFYLCATSPSGYNEQFFGPGTRLTVL.

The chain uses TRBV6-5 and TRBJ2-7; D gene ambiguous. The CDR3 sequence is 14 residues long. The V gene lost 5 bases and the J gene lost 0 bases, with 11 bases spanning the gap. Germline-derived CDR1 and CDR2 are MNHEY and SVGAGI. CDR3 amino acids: CASSKSASSYEQYF. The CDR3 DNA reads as TGTGCCAGCAGTAAGAGCGCTAGCTCCTACGAGCAGTACTTC.

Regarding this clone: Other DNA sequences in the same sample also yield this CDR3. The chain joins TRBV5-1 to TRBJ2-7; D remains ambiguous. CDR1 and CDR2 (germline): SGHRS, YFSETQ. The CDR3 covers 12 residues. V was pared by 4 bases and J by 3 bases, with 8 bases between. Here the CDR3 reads CASSLDNYEQYF. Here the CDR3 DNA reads TGCGCCAGCAGCCTTGACAACTACGAGCAGTACTTC.

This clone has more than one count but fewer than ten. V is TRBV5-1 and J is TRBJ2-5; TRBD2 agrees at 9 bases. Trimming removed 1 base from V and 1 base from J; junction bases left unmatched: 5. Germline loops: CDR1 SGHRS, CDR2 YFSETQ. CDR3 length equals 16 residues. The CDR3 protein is CASSLSASGAQETQYF. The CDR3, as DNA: TGCGCCAGCAGCTTGTCGGCTAGCGGGGCCCAAGAGACCCAGTACTTC. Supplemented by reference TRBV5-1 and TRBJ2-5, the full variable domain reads KAGVTQTPRYLIKTRGQQVTLSCSPISGHRSVSWYQQTPGQGLQFLFEYFSETQRNKGNFPGRFSGRQFSNSRSEMNVSTLELGDSALYLCASSLSASGAQETQYFGPGTRLLVL.

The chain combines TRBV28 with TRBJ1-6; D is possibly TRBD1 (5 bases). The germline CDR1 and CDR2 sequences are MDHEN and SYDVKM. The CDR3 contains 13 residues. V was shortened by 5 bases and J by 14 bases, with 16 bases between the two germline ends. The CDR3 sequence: CASSGSQGLTLHF. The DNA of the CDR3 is TGTGCCAGCAGTGGATCGCAGGGCTTGACCCTCCACTTT.

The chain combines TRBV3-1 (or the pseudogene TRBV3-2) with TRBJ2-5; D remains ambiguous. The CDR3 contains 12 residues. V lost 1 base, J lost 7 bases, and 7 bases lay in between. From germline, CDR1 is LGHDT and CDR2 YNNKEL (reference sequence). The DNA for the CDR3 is TGTGCCAGCAGCCAAGCCGTTCTGACCCAGTACTTC. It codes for CASSQAVLTQYF.

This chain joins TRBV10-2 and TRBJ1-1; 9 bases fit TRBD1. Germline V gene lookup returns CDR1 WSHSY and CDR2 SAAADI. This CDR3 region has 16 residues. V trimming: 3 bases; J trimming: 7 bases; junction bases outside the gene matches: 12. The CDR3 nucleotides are TGCGCCAGCAGTGAATCTCGGGACAGGGTGCAATTTGAAGCTTTCTTT. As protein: CASSESRDRVQFEAFF.